The clone carrying this T cell receptor (beta chain) has ten or more counts. Antigen: not known. This CDR3 spans 13 amino acids. The germline CDR1 and CDR2 sequences are MGHRA and YSYEKL. The V gene lost 3 bases and the J gene lost 7 bases, with 9 bases spanning the gap. This specimen belongs to a study of T cells after yellow fever vaccination. General study findings and limits: A limited proportion of clonotypes was detected within both the CD4 and CD8 compartments.

From the 5' RACE reads, TCRdb called clonotypes with MiXCR, one entry per CDR3 protein. The table lists some 240,000 distinct CDR3 sequences, more than 3.5% of them singletons. V and J are TRBV4-1 and TRBJ1-4, with unresolved D. Material: PBMCs, obtained 15 days after the yellow fever booster vaccination. The clonotype originates from a man between 18 and 35 years old who received the YFV17D yellow fever vaccine. The CDR3 loop is CASSHRRGEKLFF. The CDR3 DNA reads TGCGCCAGCAGCCACCGGCGAGGTGAAAAACTGTTTTTT.